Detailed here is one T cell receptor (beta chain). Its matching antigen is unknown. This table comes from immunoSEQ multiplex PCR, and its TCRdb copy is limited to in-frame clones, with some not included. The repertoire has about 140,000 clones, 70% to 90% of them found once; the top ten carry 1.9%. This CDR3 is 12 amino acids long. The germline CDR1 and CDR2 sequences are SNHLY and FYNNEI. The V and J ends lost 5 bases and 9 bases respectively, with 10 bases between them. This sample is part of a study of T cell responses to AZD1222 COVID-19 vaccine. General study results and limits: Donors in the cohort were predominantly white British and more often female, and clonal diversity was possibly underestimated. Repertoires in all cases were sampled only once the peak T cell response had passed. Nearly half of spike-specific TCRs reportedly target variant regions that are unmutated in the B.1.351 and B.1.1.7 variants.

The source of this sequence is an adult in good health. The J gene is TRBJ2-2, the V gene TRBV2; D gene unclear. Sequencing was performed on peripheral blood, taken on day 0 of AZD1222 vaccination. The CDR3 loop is CASSLERRELFF. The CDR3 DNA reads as TGTGCCAGCAGTCTGGAACGGAGGGAGCTGTTTTTT. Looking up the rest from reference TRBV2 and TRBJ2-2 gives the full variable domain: EPEVTQTPSHQVTQMGQEVILRCVPISNHLYFYWYRQILGQKVEFLVSFYNNEISEKSEIFDDQFSVERPDGSNFTLKIRSTKLEDSAMYFCASSLERRELFFGEGSRLTVL.